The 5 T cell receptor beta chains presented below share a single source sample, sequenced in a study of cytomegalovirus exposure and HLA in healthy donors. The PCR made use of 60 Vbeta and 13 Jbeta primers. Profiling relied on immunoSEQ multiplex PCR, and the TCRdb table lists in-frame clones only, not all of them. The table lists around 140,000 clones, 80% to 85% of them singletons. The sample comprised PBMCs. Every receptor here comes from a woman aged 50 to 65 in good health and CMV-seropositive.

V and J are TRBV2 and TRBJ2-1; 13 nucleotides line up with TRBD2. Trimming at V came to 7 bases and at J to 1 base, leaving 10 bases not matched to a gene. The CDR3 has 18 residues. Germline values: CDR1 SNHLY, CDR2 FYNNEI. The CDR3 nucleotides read TGTGCCAGCATACAGGGACTAGCGGGGATCAGGTCCTACAATGAGCAGTTCTTC. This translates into CASIQGLAGIRSYNEQFF.

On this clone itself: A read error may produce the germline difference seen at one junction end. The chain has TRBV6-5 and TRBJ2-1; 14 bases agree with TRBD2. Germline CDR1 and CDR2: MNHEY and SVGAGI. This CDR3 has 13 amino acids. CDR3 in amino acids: CASSRGLAGEVIF. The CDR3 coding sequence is TGTGCCAGCAGTCGGGGACTAGCGGGAGAAGTAATCTTC.

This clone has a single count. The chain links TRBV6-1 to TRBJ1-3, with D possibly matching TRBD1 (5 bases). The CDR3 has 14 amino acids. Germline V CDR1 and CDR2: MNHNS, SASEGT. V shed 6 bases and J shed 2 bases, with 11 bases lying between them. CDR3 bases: TGTGCCAGCAGCCGGGGGGGGGCTGGAAACACCATATATTTT. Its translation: CASSRGGAGNTIYF.

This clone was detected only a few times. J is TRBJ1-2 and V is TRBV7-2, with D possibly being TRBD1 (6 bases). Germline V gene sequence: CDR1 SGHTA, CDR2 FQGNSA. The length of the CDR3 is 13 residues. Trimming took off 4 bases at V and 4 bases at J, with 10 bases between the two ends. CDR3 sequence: CASSSDSLYGYTF. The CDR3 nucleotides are TGTGCCAGCAGCTCGGACAGCCTCTATGGCTACACCTTC.

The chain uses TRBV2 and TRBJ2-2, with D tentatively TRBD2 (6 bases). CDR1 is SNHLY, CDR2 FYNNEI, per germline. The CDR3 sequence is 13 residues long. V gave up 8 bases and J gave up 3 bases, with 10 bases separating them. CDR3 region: CASLGLYTGELFF. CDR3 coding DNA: TGTGCCAGCCTGGGACTTTACACCGGGGAGCTGTTTTTT.